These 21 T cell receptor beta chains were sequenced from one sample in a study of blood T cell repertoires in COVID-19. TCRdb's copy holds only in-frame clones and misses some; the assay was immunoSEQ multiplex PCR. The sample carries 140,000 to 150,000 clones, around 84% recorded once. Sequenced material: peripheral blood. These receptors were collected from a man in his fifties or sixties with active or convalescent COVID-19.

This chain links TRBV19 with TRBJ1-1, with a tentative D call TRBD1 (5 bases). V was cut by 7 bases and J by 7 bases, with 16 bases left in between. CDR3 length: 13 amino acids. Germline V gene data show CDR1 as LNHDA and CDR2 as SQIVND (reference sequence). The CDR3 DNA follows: TGTGCCAGTACCCAGACGAGGCAGGGTGAAGCTTTCTTT. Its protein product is CASTQTRQGEAFF.

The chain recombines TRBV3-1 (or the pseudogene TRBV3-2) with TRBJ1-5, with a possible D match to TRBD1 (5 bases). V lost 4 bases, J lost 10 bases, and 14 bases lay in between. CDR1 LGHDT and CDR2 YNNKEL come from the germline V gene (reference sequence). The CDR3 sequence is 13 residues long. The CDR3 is CASSPIGGVPQHF. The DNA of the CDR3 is TGTGCCAGCAGCCCCATCGGGGGAGTTCCCCAGCATTTT.

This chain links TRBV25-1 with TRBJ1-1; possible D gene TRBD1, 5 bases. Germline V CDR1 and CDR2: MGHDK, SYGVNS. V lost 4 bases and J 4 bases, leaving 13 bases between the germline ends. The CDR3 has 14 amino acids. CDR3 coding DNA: TGTGCCAGCAGTGTATACCTCGGGGGCACTGAAGCTTTCTTT. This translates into CASSVYLGGTEAFF.

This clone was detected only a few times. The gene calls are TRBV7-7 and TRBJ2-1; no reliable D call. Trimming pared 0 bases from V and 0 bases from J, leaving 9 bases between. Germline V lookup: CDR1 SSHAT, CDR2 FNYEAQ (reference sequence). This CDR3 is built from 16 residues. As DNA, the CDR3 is TGTGCCAGCAGCTTAGCGGTCCAAGCCTCCTACAATGAGCAGTTCTTC. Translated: CASSLAVQASYNEQFF.

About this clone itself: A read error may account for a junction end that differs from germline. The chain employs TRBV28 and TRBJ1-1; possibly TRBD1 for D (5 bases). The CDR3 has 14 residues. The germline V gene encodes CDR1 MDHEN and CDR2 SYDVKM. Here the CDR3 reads CASSLNGVTADAFF. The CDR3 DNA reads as TGTGCCAGCAGTTTAAATGGGGTGACAGCTGACGCTTTCTTT.

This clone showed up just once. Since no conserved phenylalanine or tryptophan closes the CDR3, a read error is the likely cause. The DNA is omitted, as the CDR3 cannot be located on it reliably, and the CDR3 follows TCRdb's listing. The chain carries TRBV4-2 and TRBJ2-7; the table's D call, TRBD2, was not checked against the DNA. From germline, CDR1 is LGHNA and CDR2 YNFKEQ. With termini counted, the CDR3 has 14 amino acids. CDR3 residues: CASSQEEWSGTPDL.

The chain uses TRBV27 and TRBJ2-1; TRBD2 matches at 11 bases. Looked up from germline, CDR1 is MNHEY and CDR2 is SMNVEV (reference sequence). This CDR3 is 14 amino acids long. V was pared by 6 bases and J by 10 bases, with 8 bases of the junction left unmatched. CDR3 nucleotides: TGTGCCAGCAGCACCGGGACTAGCGGCCTCGAGCAGTTCTTC. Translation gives CASSTGTSGLEQFF.

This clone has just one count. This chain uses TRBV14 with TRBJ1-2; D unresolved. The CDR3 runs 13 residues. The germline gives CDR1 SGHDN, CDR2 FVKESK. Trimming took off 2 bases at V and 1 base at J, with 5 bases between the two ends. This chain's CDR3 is CASSQSVNYGYTF. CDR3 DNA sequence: TGTGCCAGCAGCCAATCGGTTAACTATGGCTACACCTTC.

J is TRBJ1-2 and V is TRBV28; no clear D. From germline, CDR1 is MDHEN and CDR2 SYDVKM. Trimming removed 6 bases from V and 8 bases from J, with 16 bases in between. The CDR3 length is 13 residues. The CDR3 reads CASRSPGAGGYTF. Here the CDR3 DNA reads TGTGCCAGCAGGTCTCCAGGAGCGGGCGGCTACACCTTC.

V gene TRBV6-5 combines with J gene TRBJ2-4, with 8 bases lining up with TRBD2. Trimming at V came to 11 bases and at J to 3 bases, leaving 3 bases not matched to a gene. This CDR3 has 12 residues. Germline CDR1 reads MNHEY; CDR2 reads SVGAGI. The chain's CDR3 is CACREGKNIQYF. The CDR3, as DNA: TGTGCCTGCCGGGAGGGCAAAAACATTCAGTACTTC.

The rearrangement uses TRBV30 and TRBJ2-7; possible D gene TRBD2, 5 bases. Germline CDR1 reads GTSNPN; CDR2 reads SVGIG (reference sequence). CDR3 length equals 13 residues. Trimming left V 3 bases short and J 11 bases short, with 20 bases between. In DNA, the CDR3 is TGTGCCTGGAGCGGGATGCGAGCGGCCGCCGAGTACTTC. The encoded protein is CAWSGMRAAAEYF.

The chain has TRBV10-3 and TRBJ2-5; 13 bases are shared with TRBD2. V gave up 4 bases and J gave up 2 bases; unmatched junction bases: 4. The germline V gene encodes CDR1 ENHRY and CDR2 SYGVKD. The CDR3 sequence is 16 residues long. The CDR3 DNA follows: TGTGCCATCAGTGGGGGGACTAGCGGGACTCAAGAGACCCAGTACTTC. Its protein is CAISGGTSGTQETQYF.

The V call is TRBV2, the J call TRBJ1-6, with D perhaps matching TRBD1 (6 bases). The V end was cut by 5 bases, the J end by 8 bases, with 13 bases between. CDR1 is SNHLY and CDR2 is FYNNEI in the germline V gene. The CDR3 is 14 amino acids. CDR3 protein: CASSPQGRDSPLHF. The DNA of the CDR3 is TGTGCCAGCAGTCCGCAGGGGAGGGATTCACCCCTCCACTTT. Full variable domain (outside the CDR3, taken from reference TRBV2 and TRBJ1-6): EPEVTQTPSHQVTQMGQEVILRCVPISNHLYFYWYRQILGQKVEFLVSFYNNEISEKSEIFDDQFSVERPDGSNFTLKIRSTKLEDSAMYFCASSPQGRDSPLHFGNGTRLTVT.

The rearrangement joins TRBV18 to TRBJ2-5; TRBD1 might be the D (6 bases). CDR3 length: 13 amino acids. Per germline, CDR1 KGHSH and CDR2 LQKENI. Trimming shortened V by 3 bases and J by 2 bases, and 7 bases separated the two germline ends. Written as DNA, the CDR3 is TGTGCCAGCTCACCGGACAGACAAGAGACCCAGTACTTC. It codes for CASSPDRQETQYF. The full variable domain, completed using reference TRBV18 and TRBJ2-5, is NAGVMQNPRHLVRRRGQEARLRCSPMKGHSHVYWYRQLPEEGLKFMVYLQKENIIDESGMPKERFSAEFPKEGPSILRIQQVVRGDSAAYFCASSPDRQETQYFGPGTRLLVL.

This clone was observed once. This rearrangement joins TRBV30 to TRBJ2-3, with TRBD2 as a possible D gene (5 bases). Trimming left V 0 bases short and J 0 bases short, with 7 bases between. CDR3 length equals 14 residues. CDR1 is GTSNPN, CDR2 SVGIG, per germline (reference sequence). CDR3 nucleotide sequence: TGTGCCTGGAGTGTTCTAGCCAGCACAGATACGCAGTATTTT. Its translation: CAWSVLASTDTQYF.

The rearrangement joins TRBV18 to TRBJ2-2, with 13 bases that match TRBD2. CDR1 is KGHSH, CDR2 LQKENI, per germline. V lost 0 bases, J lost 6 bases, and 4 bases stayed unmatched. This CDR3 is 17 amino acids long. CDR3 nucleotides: TGTGCCAGCTCACCACCTGGACTAGCGGGAGTCGCCGGGGAGCTGTTTTTT. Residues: CASSPPGLAGVAGELFF.

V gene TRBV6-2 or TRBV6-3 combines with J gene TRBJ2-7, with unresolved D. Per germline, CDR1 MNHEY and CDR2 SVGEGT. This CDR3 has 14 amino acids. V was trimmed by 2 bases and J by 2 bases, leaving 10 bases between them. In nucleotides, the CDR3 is TGTGCCAGCAGTTACGGTCTAGGCCCCTACGAGCAGTACTTC. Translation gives CASSYGLGPYEQYF.

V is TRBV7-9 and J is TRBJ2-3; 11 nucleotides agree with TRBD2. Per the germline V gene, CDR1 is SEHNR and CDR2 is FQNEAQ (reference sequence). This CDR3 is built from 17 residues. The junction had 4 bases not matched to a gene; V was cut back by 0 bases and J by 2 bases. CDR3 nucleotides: TGTGCCAGCAGCTTAGCGCTAGCGGGAGGACTCACAGATACGCAGTATTTT. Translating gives CASSLALAGGLTDTQYF.

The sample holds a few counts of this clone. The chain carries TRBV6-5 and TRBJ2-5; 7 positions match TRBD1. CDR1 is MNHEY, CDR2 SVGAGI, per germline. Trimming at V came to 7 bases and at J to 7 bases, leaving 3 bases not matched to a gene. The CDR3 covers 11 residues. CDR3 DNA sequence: TGTGCCAGCACCTCAGGGGGGACCCAGTACTTC. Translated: CASTSGGTQYF.

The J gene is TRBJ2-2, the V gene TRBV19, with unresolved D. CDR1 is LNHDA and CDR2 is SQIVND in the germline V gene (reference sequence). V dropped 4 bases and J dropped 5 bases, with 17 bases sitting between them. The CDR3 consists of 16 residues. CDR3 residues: CASSTPVSWRTGELFF. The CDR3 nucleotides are TGTGCCAGTAGTACTCCGGTTAGTTGGCGGACCGGGGAGCTGTTTTTT.

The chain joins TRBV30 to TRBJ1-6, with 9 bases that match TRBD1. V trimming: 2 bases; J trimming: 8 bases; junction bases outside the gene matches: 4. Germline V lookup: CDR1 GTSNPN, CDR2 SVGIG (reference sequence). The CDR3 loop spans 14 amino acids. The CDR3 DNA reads TGTGCCTGGAGTCAGAGACAGGGGGATTCACCCCTCCACTTT. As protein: CAWSQRQGDSPLHF.